This T cell receptor (beta chain) emerged from a study of shared clonotypes between healthy human individuals. Notes on the study in general: An effect of sequencing depth on clonotype sharing among donors was expected. Incomplete sequencing of sorted subsets was indicated by rarefaction despite large depth. Non-shared clonotypes were found to have lower generation probabilities than the clonotypes that were shared by all four of the sorted-subset donors.

A note on this clone: What it recognizes is unknown.

Germline V gene data show CDR1 as SGHAT and CDR2 as FQNNGV. The ends were cut back, 1 base at V and 8 bases at J, with 14 bases in the middle. The CDR3 consists of 14 residues. Deep was the level at which the assay was run. Measured with immunoSEQ multiplex PCR; TCRdb has only the in-frame clones, and not every one. The data contain roughly 2 million clones, roughly 94% of them singletons. Terminally differentiated effector memory CD45RA+ cells were excluded from the naive CD8 cells, which were CD45RO-negative and positively selected for CCR7. The V gene is TRBV11-2, the J gene TRBJ1-2; D may be TRBD1 (5 bases). Sequenced input: naive CD8+ T cells sorted from blood. This TCR was sampled from a man younger than 35 in good health. The CDR3 sequence is CASSLVVAGYGYTF. The DNA for the CDR3 is TGTGCCAGCAGCTTAGTTGTGGCAGGGTACGGCTACACCTTC.